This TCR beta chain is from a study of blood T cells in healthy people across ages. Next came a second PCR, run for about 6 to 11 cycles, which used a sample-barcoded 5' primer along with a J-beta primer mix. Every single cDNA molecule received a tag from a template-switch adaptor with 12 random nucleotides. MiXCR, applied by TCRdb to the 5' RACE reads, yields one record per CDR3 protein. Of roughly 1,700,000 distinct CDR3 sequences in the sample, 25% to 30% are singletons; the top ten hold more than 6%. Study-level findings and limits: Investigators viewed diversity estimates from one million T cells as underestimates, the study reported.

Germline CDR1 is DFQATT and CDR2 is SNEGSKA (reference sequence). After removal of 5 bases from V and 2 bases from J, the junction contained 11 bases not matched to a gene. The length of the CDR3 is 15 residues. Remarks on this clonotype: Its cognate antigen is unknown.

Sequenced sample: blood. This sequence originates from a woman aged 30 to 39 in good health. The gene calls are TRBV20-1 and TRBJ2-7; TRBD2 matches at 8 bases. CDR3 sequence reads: CSAEDGTRPTYEQYF. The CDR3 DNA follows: TGCAGTGCTGAAGACGGGACTAGGCCTACCTACGAGCAGTACTTC.